This TCR beta chain stems from a study of blood T cell repertoires in COVID-19. The CDR3 is 13 residues long. Germline lookup yields CDR1 SNHLY and CDR2 FYNNEI. Trimming removed 2 bases at V and 2 bases at J, with 7 bases between. Libraries were prepared by immunoSEQ multiplex PCR; TCRdb keeps only in-frame clonotypes and omits some of them. Here the sample spans about 150,000 clones, approximately 85% being singletons. The TCR originated in an elderly man with COVID-19, enrolled during active disease. Source material: peripheral blood. The gene calls are TRBV2 and TRBJ2-7; maybe TRBD1 (5 bases). The CDR3 is CASSEIRAYEQYF. The DNA of the CDR3 is TGTGCCAGCAGTGAAATCAGGGCCTACGAGCAGTACTTC.